Below, one T cell receptor (beta chain) is given with its context. As handled by the study authors: Estimation of nucleated cell counts relied on the amplification of reference gene primers. Clones were read by immunoSEQ multiplex PCR, and TCRdb kept only the in-frame ones, dropping some. The V and J calls and clone size are taken from that table; D and trimming were inferred from the DNA. The table records under 300,000 clones, about 91% of them present only once. This CDR3 region has 13 residues. V gave up 1 base and J gave up 5 bases, with 8 bases separating them. Germline V CDR1 and CDR2: SGHTA, FQGNSA. This record belongs to a study of blood T cell repertoires in COVID-19.

The receptor was derived from a woman between 40 and 55 years old who had recovered from COVID-19. The sequenced sample consisted of peripheral blood. The chain links TRBV7-2 to TRBJ2-5, with D unresolved. CDR3: CASSLVLVETQYF. The CDR3 bases are TGTGCCAGCAGCTTAGTCCTAGTGGAGACCCAGTACTTC.